This T cell receptor (beta chain) was recovered during a study of blood T cells in healthy people across ages. A minimum of 6 micrograms of total RNA was extracted per sample. Per the germline V gene, CDR1 is LNHNV and CDR2 is YYDKDF (reference sequence). V lost 0 bases to trimming and J lost 9 bases, with 12 bases between them. The CDR3 sequence is 14 residues long. A second PCR of roughly 7 to 11 cycles used a sample-barcoded 5' primer and a J-beta primer mix. TCRdb reprocessed the 5' RACE reads via MiXCR and lists one record per CDR3 protein. This sample has more than 650,000 distinct CDR3 sequences, with about 55% found just once. This clonotype was counted only a few times.

The chain joins TRBV15 to TRBJ2-1, with D perhaps matching TRBD1 (5 bases). Input material: blood. The source is an elderly man in good health. The CDR3 region has the DNA TGTGCCACCAGCAGAGATCTAGTTCAGGGTGAGCAGTTCTTC. The encoded protein is CATSRDLVQGEQFF.